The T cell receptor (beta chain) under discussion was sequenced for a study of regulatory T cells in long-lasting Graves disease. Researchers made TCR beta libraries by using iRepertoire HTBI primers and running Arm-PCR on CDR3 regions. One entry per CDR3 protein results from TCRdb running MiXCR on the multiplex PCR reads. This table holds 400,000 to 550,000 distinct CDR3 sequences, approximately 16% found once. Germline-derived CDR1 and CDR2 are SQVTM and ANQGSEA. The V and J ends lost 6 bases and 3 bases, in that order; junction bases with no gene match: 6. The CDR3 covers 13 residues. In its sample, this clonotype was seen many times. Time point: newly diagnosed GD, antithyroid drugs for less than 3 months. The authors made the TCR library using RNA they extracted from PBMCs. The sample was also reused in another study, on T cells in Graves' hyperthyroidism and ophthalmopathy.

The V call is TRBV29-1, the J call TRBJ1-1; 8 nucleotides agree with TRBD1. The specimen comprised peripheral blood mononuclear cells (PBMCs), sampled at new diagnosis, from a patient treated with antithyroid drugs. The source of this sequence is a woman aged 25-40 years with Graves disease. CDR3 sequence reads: CSVSQGVYTEAFF. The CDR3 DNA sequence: TGCAGCGTCTCACAGGGGGTGTACACTGAAGCTTTCTTT. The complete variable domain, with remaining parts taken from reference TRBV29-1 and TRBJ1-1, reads SAVISQKPSRDICQRGTSLTIQCQVDSQVTMMFWYRQQPGQSLTLIATANQGSEATYESGFVIDKFPISRPNLTFSTLTVSNMSPEDSSIYLCSVSQGVYTEAFFGQGTRLTVV.